Below, 2 T cell receptor beta chains from the same sample are listed, as sequenced in a study of T cell repertoires in cytomegalovirus infection. Each CDR3 protein gets one entry after TCRdb re-called the reads with MiXCR. The sample has approximately 76,000 distinct CDR3 sequences, around 3.5% seen once. Material for sequencing was PBMCs. The receptors come from a human donor in good health (CMV status not recorded). Some clones in this sample may be carry-over from other donors' samples.

In this sample, this clonotype turned up many times. This CDR3 is CASSPGPGYGYTF. CDR3 DNA: TGTGCCAGCAGCCCAGGACCTGGATATGGCTACACCTTC. The rearrangement joins TRBV3-1 to TRBJ1-2, with D hard to call. V was trimmed by 4 bases and J by 5 bases, leaving 11 bases between them. Looked up from germline, CDR1 is LGHDT and CDR2 is YNNKEL (reference sequence). This CDR3 is 13 amino acids long.

This clonotype came up many times. The V and J genes are TRBV27 and TRBJ1-4; D is unclear. The V gene's germline CDR1 is MNHEY and CDR2 SMNVEV (reference sequence). This CDR3 spans 17 amino acids. Trimming pared 5 bases from V and 5 bases from J, leaving 21 bases between. The CDR3 sequence is CASSPTPRRAPNEKLFF. Written as DNA, the CDR3 is TGTGCCAGCAGTCCAACCCCCCGCCGGGCCCCCAATGAAAAACTGTTTTTT.